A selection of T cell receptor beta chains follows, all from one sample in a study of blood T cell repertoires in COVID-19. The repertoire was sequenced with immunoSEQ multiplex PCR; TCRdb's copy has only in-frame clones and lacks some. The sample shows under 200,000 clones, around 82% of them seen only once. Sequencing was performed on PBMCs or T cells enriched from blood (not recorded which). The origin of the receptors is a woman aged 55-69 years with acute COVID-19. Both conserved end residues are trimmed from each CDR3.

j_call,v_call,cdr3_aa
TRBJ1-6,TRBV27,ASSWGLNNSPLH
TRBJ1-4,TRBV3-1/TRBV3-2,ASSQDSGGREKLF
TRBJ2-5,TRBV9,ASSELRPGQGKETQY
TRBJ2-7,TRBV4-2,ASSHTGSHEQY
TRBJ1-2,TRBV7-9,ASSLTGGRAYGYT
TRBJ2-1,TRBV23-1,ASSLPGGRFHEQF
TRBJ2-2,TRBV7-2,ASSFSAYTGELF
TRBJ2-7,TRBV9,ASSKMTSGRAGEQY
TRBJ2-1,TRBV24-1,ATSAATGTGESDEQF
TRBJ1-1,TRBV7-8,ASSLLGQGVEAF
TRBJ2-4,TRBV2,ASSAQGLDIQY
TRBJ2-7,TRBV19,ASTKRGGLAGPYEQY
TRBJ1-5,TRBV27,ASSFSAIHSNQPQH
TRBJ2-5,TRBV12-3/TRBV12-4,ASSFGLETQY
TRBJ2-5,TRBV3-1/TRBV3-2,ASSPPAWGGTQY
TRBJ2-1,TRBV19,ASTPLAGGNGEQF
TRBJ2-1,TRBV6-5,ASSPPGGVNEQF
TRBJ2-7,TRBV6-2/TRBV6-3,ASSWTFSSYEQY
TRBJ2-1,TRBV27,ASSLLGQGVRNEQF
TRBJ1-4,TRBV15,ATSRGRTGTEKLF
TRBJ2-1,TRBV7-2,ASSLAGGPNEQF
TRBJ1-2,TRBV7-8,ASSAGVANYGYT
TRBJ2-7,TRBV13,ASSLSDRVTDYEQY
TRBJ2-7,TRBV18,ASSPGQVDYEQY
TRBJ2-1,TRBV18,ASSPTRATDEQF
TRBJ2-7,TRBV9,ASSAQQTSEFYEQY
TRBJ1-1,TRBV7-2,ASSFRTGGHTEAF
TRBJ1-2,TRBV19,ATWDSPYGYT
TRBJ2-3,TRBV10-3,AISGPSGTSGITDTQY
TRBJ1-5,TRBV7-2,ASSFGQVPQPQH
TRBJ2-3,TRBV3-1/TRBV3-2,ASSQEWSGSTDTQY
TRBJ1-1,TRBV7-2,ASSGQGGWTEAF
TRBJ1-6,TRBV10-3,AIRGTGRSNSPLH
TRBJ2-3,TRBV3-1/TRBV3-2,ASSLGLASDTQY
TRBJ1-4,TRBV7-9,ASSPTRVVLF
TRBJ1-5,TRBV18,ASSPTGDNQPQH
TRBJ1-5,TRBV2,ASRADRVNQPQH
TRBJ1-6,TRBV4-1,ASSQDRDRNNSPLH
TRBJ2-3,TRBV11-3,ASSLTGAGAHTDTQY
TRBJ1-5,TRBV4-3,ASSPGTASNQPQH
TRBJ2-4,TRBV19,ASRNGGANIQY
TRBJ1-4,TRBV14,ASSQWDRGNEKLF
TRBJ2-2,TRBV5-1,ASSLTGGSGELF
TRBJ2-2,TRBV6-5,ASSQDRGTGELF
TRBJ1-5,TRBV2,ASRDSYLNQPQH